This T cell receptor (beta chain) emerged from a study of blood T cell repertoires in COVID-19. Turning to the study itself: T cells, B-cell-depleted T cells, or PBMCs supplied cDNA or gDNA.

Trimming cost V 5 bases and J 6 bases, with 25 bases left between them. The CDR3 consists of 17 residues. Per germline, CDR1 PRHDT and CDR2 FYEKMQ (reference sequence). TCRdb's copy holds only in-frame clones and misses some; the assay was immunoSEQ multiplex PCR. The sample yields roughly 330,000 clones, roughly 90% seen once. V gene TRBV13 combines with J gene TRBJ1-1; no clear D. Material: peripheral blood. The source is a man younger than 40 with COVID-19, enrolled during active disease. The CDR3 protein is CASSRRFPGLGSAEAFF. CDR3 in DNA: TGTGCCAGCAGCCGAAGGTTCCCGGGTTTAGGAAGCGCTGAAGCTTTCTTT.